These 21 T cell receptor beta chains share one sample of origin, sequenced in a study of blood T cell repertoires in COVID-19. Measured with immunoSEQ multiplex PCR; TCRdb has only the in-frame clones, and not every one. The sample records about 150,000 clones, 84% being singletons. The sample comprised peripheral blood. The receptors derive from a woman older than 75 with COVID-19, enrolled during active disease.

The chain couples TRBV27 to TRBJ1-2; 7 nucleotides align to TRBD1. V was pared by 0 bases and J by 6 bases, with 1 base of the junction left unmatched. The germline V gene encodes CDR1 MNHEY and CDR2 SMNVEV (reference sequence). There are 13 residues in the CDR3. The CDR3 here is CASSLSGTDGYTF. CDR3 nucleotides: TGTGCCAGCAGTTTATCTGGGACAGATGGCTACACCTTC.

The chain has TRBV18 and TRBJ2-5, with 11 bases fitting TRBD2. Germline CDR1 reads KGHSH; CDR2 reads LQKENI. The CDR3 totals 18 residues. V was pared by 0 bases and J by 1 base, with 7 bases of the junction left unmatched. The CDR3 DNA sequence: TGTGCCAGCTCACCACCTGCTAGCGGGAGGAGGACCCAAGAGACCCAGTACTTC. This encodes CASSPPASGRRTQETQYF.

The chain carries TRBV6-6 and TRBJ2-1; TRBD2 agrees at 9 bases. Germline V gene data show CDR1 as MNHNY and CDR2 as SVGAGI (reference sequence). The J segment lost 2 bases and the V segment lost 6 bases, leaving 8 bases of the junction unmatched. CDR3 size: 16 residues. The CDR3 sequence: CASSYRASGTYNEQFF. The CDR3 DNA reads as TGTGCCAGCAGCTACCGGGCTAGCGGGACCTACAATGAGCAGTTCTTC.

The CDR3 DNA reads as TGCAGCGCTTACAGGAGCTCCTACAATGAGCAGTTCTTC. Amino acids: CSAYRSSYNEQFF. The chain combines TRBV29-1 with TRBJ2-1, with D perhaps TRBD1 (5 bases). The germline CDR1 and CDR2 sequences are SQVTM and ANQGSEA. There are 13 residues in the CDR3. Trimming removed 7 bases from V and 0 bases from J, with 10 bases in between.

As regards this clone: The same CDR3 is also encoded by other DNA sequences in this sample. J is TRBJ2-7 and V is TRBV9, with TRBD2 identical over 11 bases. The CDR3 runs to 14 residues. The germline V gene encodes CDR1 SGDLS and CDR2 YYNGEE. V shed 2 bases, J shed 3 bases, and the junction held 1 base outside the gene matches. The CDR3 spells CASSVGTSGYEQYF. The CDR3 DNA follows: TGTGCCAGCAGCGTCGGGACTAGCGGCTACGAGCAGTACTTC.

This chain joins TRBV7-8 and TRBJ2-7, with D possibly being TRBD2 (6 bases). The length of the CDR3 is 13 residues. With 1 base removed from V and 7 bases from J, the gap between germline ends came to 11 bases. Germline V gene lookup returns CDR1 SGHVS and CDR2 FQNEAQ. The CDR3 coding sequence is TGTGCCAGCAGCTTAGGGACTATAGAAGAGCAGTACTTC. Translated: CASSLGTIEEQYF.

The CDR3: CAWSVGVLGYTF. The DNA of the CDR3 is TGTGCCTGGAGTGTAGGGGTCCTGGGCTACACCTTC. V gene TRBV30 combines with J gene TRBJ1-2, with TRBD1 as a possible D gene (5 bases). V lost 0 bases, J lost 8 bases, and 10 bases lay in between. The CDR3 has 12 residues. The V gene's germline CDR1 is GTSNPN and CDR2 SVGIG (reference sequence).

This clone was counted a few times. The V and J genes are TRBV5-1 and TRBJ1-4, with D unresolved. The V and J ends lost 0 bases and 4 bases respectively, with 10 bases between them. The CDR3 is 15 residues long. CDR1 is SGHRS and CDR2 is YFSETQ in the germline V gene. The CDR3 here is CASSLAFGHNEKLFF. For the CDR3, the DNA is TGCGCCAGCAGCTTGGCCTTCGGTCATAATGAAAAACTGTTTTTT.

The chain joins TRBV11-3 to TRBJ1-1, with D uncertain. V was pared by 4 bases and J by 7 bases, with 19 bases between. This CDR3 spans 15 amino acids. CDR1 and CDR2 (germline): SGHNT, YENEEA. CDR3 amino acids: CASSSLAGMLFEAFF. CDR3 DNA sequence: TGTGCCAGCAGCTCCCTGGCCGGGATGCTATTTGAAGCTTTCTTT.

The chain couples TRBV28 to TRBJ2-7; D call uncertain. Germline V gene lookup returns CDR1 MDHEN and CDR2 SYDVKM. The CDR3 spans 14 residues. Trimming stripped 2 bases from V and 3 bases from J, with 11 bases between. CDR3 nucleotides: TGTGCCAGCAGTTTAGTCGGCGCGGTCTACGAGCAGTACTTC. Translating gives CASSLVGAVYEQYF.

This clone was seen a handful of times. The J gene is TRBJ1-5, the V gene TRBV19; D unresolved. The ends were cut back, 1 base at V and 7 bases at J, with 11 bases in the middle. The CDR3 has 14 amino acids. CDR1 and CDR2 from the germline V gene are LNHDA and SQIVND (reference sequence). CDR3 loop: CASSIAGRGQPQHF. CDR3 nucleotide sequence: TGTGCCAGTAGTATAGCAGGAAGAGGGCAGCCCCAGCATTTT.

The chain recombines TRBV5-1 with TRBJ2-7; unclear D gene. V was clipped by 5 bases and J by 4 bases, with 19 bases between them. Germline V lookup: CDR1 SGHRS, CDR2 YFSETQ. CDR3 length: 15 residues. CDR3: CASSPGLGVLYEQYF. For the CDR3, the DNA is TGCGCCAGCAGTCCAGGCTTGGGTGTCCTGTACGAGCAGTACTTC. Variable domain in full (rest from reference TRBV5-1 and TRBJ2-7): KAGVTQTPRYLIKTRGQQVTLSCSPISGHRSVSWYQQTPGQGLQFLFEYFSETQRNKGNFPGRFSGRQFSNSRSEMNVSTLELGDSALYLCASSPGLGVLYEQYFGPGTRLTVT.

The chain has TRBV18 and TRBJ2-7, with a possible D match to TRBD1 (6 bases). Germline V gene lookup returns CDR1 KGHSH and CDR2 LQKENI. The CDR3 spans 14 residues. V gave up 5 bases and J gave up 2 bases, with 13 bases separating them. The CDR3 region is CASSALQGAYEQYF. The CDR3 DNA reads TGTGCCAGCTCAGCGCTACAGGGAGCCTACGAGCAGTACTTC.

V and J are TRBV6-2 or TRBV6-3 and TRBJ2-4, with TRBD1 as a possible D gene (5 bases). Deletions cut 2 bases from V and 13 bases from J, with 12 bases between. Germline lookup yields CDR1 MNHEY and CDR2 SVGEGT. The CDR3 has 12 amino acids. CDR3 bases: TGTGCCAGCAGTTACGGCAGGGAATCGCAGTACTTC. It is translated as CASSYGRESQYF.

This clone came up a few times. V gene TRBV6-2 or TRBV6-3 combines with J gene TRBJ1-5; D not resolved. The CDR3 consists of 17 residues. V lost 6 bases and J lost 0, with 18 bases in between. CDR1 is MNHEY, CDR2 SVGEGT, per germline. CDR3 in amino acids: CASRYTGIFVSNQPQHF. The CDR3 nucleotides read TGTGCCAGCAGATACACGGGGATCTTTGTTAGCAATCAGCCCCAGCATTTT.

This clone was detected only a few times. The chain links TRBV5-4 to TRBJ2-5; D gene unclear. Trimming shortened V by 4 bases and J by 7 bases, and 14 bases separated the two germline ends. The V gene's germline CDR1 is SGHNT and CDR2 YYREEE (reference sequence). This CDR3 has 13 residues. The CDR3: CASSPAAGWTQYF. Here the CDR3 DNA reads TGTGCCAGCAGCCCCGCGGCCGGTTGGACCCAGTACTTC. The full variable domain, with the rest looked up from reference TRBV5-4 and TRBJ2-5, is ETGVTQSPTHLIKTRGQQVTLRCSSQSGHNTVSWYQQALGQGPQFIFQYYREEENGRGNFPPRFSGLQFPNYSSELNVNALELDDSALYLCASSPAAGWTQYFGPGTRLLVL.

This clone came up a few times. The chain joins TRBV6-5 to TRBJ2-7; TRBD2 matches at 10 bases. Germline loops: CDR1 MNHEY, CDR2 SVGAGI. This CDR3 comprises 16 residues. J gave up 3 bases and V 2 bases, and 7 bases lay outside the gene matches. DNA for the CDR3: TGTGCCAGCAGTTACACTCTAGCGGGAGCCGGCTACGAGCAGTACTTC. Translated: CASSYTLAGAGYEQYF.

CDR3 nucleotides: TGTGCCAGTAGTGTACTAGCGGGATGGTCAGATACGCAGTATTTT. It is translated as CASSVLAGWSDTQYF. The chain couples TRBV19 to TRBJ2-3; 10 bases line up with TRBD2. Germline V lookup: CDR1 LNHDA, CDR2 SQIVND (reference sequence). With V trimmed by 5 bases and J by 4 bases, 6 bases remained unmatched. CDR3 size: 15 residues. The full variable domain, completed using reference TRBV19 and TRBJ2-3, is DGGITQSPKYLFRKEGQNVTLSCEQNLNHDAMYWYRQDPGQGLRLIYYSQIVNDFQKGDIAEGYSVSREKKESFPLTVTSAQKNPTAFYLCASSVLAGWSDTQYFGPGTRLTVL.

Relative to its sample, this clone is medium-sized. The chain combines TRBV25-1 with TRBJ1-5, with TRBD1 as a possible D gene (6 bases). Germline V gene sequence: CDR1 MGHDK, CDR2 SYGVNS. V gave up 11 bases and J gave up 2 bases, with 13 bases separating them. The CDR3 has 13 amino acids. CDR3 in amino acids: CASKGDGNQPQHF. In DNA form, the CDR3 reads TGTGCCTCCAAGGGGGACGGCAATCAGCCCCAGCATTTT.

This clone has just one count. The chain carries TRBV5-1 and TRBJ2-3; possible D gene TRBD2, 6 bases. V was cut by 5 bases and J by 4 bases, with 14 bases left in between. This CDR3 region has 14 residues. Germline V lookup: CDR1 SGHRS, CDR2 YFSETQ. The CDR3 DNA is TGCGCCAGCAGTTGGGCGGGAACGGCAGATACGCAGTATTTT. The encoded protein is CASSWAGTADTQYF.

This clone has only one observation. The V and J genes are TRBV29-1 and TRBJ1-3; 7 nucleotides line up with TRBD1. The germline V gene has CDR1 SQVTM and CDR2 ANQGSEA. The junction had 0 bases not matched to a gene; V was cut back by 6 bases and J by 1 base. The CDR3 extends over 12 amino acids. The CDR3 DNA follows: TGCAGCGTACAGGGGTCTGGAAACACCATATATTTT. This sequence encodes CSVQGSGNTIYF. Filled out from reference TRBV29-1 and TRBJ1-3, the complete variable domain reads SAVISQKPSRDICQRGTSLTIQCQVDSQVTMMFWYRQQPGQSLTLIATANQGSEATYESGFVIDKFPISRPNLTFSTLTVSNMSPEDSSIYLCSVQGSGNTIYFGEGSWLTVV.